These 10 T cell receptor beta chains originate from one sample sequenced in a study of cytomegalovirus exposure and HLA in healthy donors. Researchers ran the PCR with 60 Vbeta and 13 Jbeta primers. Clones were sequenced by immunoSEQ multiplex PCR, and TCRdb holds only the in-frame ones, with some missing. In the table there are over 120,000 clones, less than 85% of which are singletons. The sample taken for sequencing was PBMCs. These receptors were obtained from a man aged 18 to 35 in good health and CMV-seropositive.

The J gene is TRBJ2-5, the V gene TRBV6-1; TRBD2 aligns across 11 bases. The CDR3 has 18 amino acids. Germline V lookup: CDR1 MNHNS, CDR2 SASEGT. Trimming at V came to 0 bases and at J to 7 bases, leaving 13 bases not matched to a gene. CDR3 loop: CASSEALAGGLSRGTQYF. DNA of the CDR3: TGTGCCAGCAGTGAAGCCCTAGCGGGGGGCCTGAGTAGGGGGACCCAGTACTTC.

This clone was detected once. V and J are TRBV10-3 and TRBJ2-2, with D possibly matching TRBD1 (6 bases). Trimming took 6 bases from V and 0 from J, leaving 11 bases between them. The germline gives CDR1 ENHRY, CDR2 SYGVKD. The CDR3 has 15 residues. The CDR3 reads CAISSGTTNTGELFF. The CDR3 DNA follows: TGTGCCATCAGCTCCGGGACAACGAACACCGGGGAGCTGTTTTTT.

This chain joins TRBV7-8 and TRBJ1-5; 7 bases are shared with TRBD1. With V trimmed by 5 bases and J by 2 bases, 9 bases remained unmatched. From germline, CDR1 is SGHVS and CDR2 FQNEAQ. CDR3 length equals 16 residues. CDR3 bases: TGTGCCAGCAGCCCGTCGATCGACAGGGGCAATCAGCCCCAGCATTTT. Translation: CASSPSIDRGNQPQHF.

The rearrangement joins TRBV7-8 to TRBJ2-6, with D uncertain. CDR3 size: 18 residues. The germline V gene has CDR1 SGHVS and CDR2 FQNEAQ. The germline V and J ends were trimmed by 5 bases and 0 bases, with 17 bases remaining between them. For the CDR3, the DNA is TGTGCCAGCAGCCCCCGAGGCCCCGAGAGCTCTGGGGCCAACGTCCTGACTTTC. Translated: CASSPRGPESSGANVLTF. The variable domain in full, with the rest retrieved from reference TRBV7-8 and TRBJ2-6, is GAGVSQSPRYKVAKRGQDVALRCDPISGHVSLFWYQQALGQGPEFLTYFQNEAQLDKSGLPSDRFFAERPEGSVSTLKIQRTQQEDSAVYLCASSPRGPESSGANVLTFGAGSRLTVL.

This chain links TRBV4-1 with TRBJ2-7; 8 bases fit TRBD2. J gave up 5 bases and V 0 bases, and 9 bases lay outside the gene matches. The CDR3 consists of 16 residues. The germline CDR1 and CDR2 sequences are MGHRA and YSYEKL. The CDR3 sequence is CASSQDRSAGGHEQYF. CDR3 sequence (DNA): TGCGCCAGCAGCCAAGATCGTTCGGCGGGAGGTCACGAGCAGTACTTC.

V gene TRBV27 combines with J gene TRBJ1-2, with D perhaps TRBD1 (6 bases). V was shortened by 4 bases and J by 4 bases, with 13 bases between the two germline ends. CDR1 and CDR2 (germline): MNHEY, SMNVEV (reference sequence). CDR3 length: 14 residues. The CDR3 sequence is CASSSSGGGYGYTF. CDR3 bases: TGTGCCAGCAGTTCCTCGGGGGGCGGCTATGGCTACACCTTC.

The chain has TRBV6-4 and TRBJ2-3; D unclear. Germline CDR1 reads MRHNA; CDR2 reads SNTAGT. CDR3 size: 14 residues. V was trimmed by 6 bases and J by 0 bases, leaving 10 bases between them. The DNA of the CDR3 is TGTGCCAGCAGGGAGCAGCCTAGCACAGATACGCAGTATTTT. This codes for CASREQPSTDTQYF.

J is TRBJ1-1 and V is TRBV6-6; the match to TRBD1 covers 7 bases. Per the germline V gene, CDR1 is MNHNY and CDR2 is SVGAGI (reference sequence). V lost 5 bases and J lost 10; bases outside the gene matches: 13. The CDR3 is 14 amino acids. The CDR3: CASSQRTGAGGAFF. The CDR3 DNA follows: TGTGCCAGCAGTCAAAGAACAGGGGCGGGAGGAGCTTTCTTT.

This clone was counted only a few times. This chain links TRBV15 with TRBJ2-2; no clear D. The CDR3 length is 16 residues. Germline V gene data show CDR1 as LNHNV and CDR2 as YYDKDF (reference sequence). V lost 1 base, J lost 1 base, and 10 bases lay in between. In DNA form, the CDR3 reads TGTGCCACCAGCAGAGGACGGGTCCTGAACACCGGGGAGCTGTTTTTT. Translating gives CATSRGRVLNTGELFF.

CDR3 amino acids: CASSSPSSLSYEQYF. CDR3 nucleotides: TGTGCCAGCAGTTCCCCTAGTTCCCTTTCCTACGAGCAGTACTTC. V is TRBV28 and J is TRBJ2-7; no reliable D call. CDR1 MDHEN and CDR2 SYDVKM come from the germline V gene. The CDR3 totals 15 residues. V shed 4 bases and J shed 1 base, with 14 bases lying between them.